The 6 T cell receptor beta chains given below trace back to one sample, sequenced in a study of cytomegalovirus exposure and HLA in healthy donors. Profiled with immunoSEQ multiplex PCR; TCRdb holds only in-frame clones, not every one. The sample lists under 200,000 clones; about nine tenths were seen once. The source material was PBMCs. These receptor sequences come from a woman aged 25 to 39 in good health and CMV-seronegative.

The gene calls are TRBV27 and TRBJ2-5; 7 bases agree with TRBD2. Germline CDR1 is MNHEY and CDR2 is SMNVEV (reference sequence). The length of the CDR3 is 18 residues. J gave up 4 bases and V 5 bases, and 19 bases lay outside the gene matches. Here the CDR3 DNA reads TGTGCCAGCAGTCCACCCCCCCGGACTAGGAGTCCGGGAGAGACCCAGTACTTC. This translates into CASSPPPRTRSPGETQYF.

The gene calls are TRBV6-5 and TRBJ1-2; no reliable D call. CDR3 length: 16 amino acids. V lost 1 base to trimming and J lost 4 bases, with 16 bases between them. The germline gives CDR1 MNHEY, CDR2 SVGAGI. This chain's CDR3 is CASSYLGINRPYGYTF. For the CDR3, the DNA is TGTGCCAGCAGTTACTTAGGCATAAACCGCCCCTATGGCTACACCTTC.

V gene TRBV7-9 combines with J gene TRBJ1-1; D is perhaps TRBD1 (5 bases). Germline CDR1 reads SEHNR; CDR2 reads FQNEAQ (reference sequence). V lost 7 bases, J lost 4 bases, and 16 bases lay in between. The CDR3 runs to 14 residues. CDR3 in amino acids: CASTKLGVATEAFF. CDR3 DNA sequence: TGTGCCAGCACCAAGTTGGGGGTGGCCACTGAAGCTTTCTTT.

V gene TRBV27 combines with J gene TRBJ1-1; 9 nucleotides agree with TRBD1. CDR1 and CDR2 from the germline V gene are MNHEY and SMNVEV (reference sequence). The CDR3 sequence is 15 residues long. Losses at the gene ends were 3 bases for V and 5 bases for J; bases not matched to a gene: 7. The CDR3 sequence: CASSFPGQGVTEAFF. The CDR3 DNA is TGTGCCAGCAGTTTCCCGGGACAGGGAGTAACTGAAGCTTTCTTT.

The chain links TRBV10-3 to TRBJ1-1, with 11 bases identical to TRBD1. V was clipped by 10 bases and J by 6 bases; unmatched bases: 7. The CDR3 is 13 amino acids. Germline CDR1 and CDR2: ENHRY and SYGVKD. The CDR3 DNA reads TGTGCCAGTAAAATGGGACAGGGGGCTGAAGCTTTCTTT. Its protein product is CASKMGQGAEAFF.

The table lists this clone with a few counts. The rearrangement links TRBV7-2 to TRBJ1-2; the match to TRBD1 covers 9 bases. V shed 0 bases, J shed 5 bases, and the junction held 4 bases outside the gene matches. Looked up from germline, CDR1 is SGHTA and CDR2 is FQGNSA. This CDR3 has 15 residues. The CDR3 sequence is CASSLATGQGYGYTF. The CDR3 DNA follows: TGTGCCAGCAGCTTAGCGACGGGACAGGGTTATGGCTACACCTTC.